This T cell receptor (beta chain) is from a study of blood T cell repertoires in COVID-19 (dated by TCRdb to the early 2020s). Regarding the complete study: Samples from collaborators originated in the United States, Italy and Spain and spanned both the acute and convalescent phases of COVID-19. Samples were obtained from the ongoing ImmuneRACE study (first 160 participants) and from 950 to 1,500 subjects provided by 6 global collaborators. The dataset comprised deeply sampled blood TCRbeta repertoires from subjects exposed to, actively infected with, or recovered from COVID-19. Where available, HLA class I and class II types were taken from metadata supplied by the sample provider and were not determined by assay-based typing. A freely available public database, intended as a resource for researchers studying the immune response to SARS-CoV-2, is where the repertoires were released. The sample metadata nearly always contained a de-identified subject ID, COVID-19 status, age in years and sex. The material from the prospective study consisted of cDNA or gDNA derived from T cells, B-cell-depleted T cells, or PBMCs. Study-level results and caveats: The amount of clinical and demographic metadata varied by source and participant and was provided uncurated.

Whole blood was collected in K2EDTA tubes by collaborating institutions according to the institutions' own protocols. For TCRbeta analysis, collaborator samples were shipped as frozen whole blood, as isolated PBMCs, or as DNA extracted from either sample type. The immunoSEQ Assay, a bias-controlled multiplex PCR, was used to amplify TCRbeta CDR3 regions from genomic DNA. Per the original workflow: The number of nucleated cells in each sample was estimated from the amplification of reference gene primers within the assay. To quantify the absolute abundance of each unique TCRbeta CDR3 rearrangement, sequence reads were collapsed and filtered. For each sample, productive Simpson clonality was calculated as the square root of Simpson's diversity index across productive rearrangements. The clones in this table, taken by TCRdb from immuneACCESS, are in-frame only. Not every clone is retained; where verified, under half of the shortfall comes from an unresolved V gene, and the cause of the rest is unknown. D and trimming were read from the DNA, whereas the V and J calls and clone size are those reported in that table. Counted in this sample were about 120,000 clones; around 80% of them appeared once. The top ten clones comprise 6.2% of the sample.

Notes on this clone: The antigen it binds to is not known. It has no much larger one-base neighbor in the sample; base qualities were not kept.

V sheds 0 bases and J sheds 4 bases, leaving 10 bases between their ends. Taken from the germline V gene, the CDR1 and CDR2 loops are SGDLS and YYNGEE. The CDR3 starts with the cysteine, ends with the phenylalanine, and has 14 residues. Solely the CDR3 DNA is kept, with 42 bases framed from the first base. Sequenced sample: peripheral blood. Recombination connected TRBV9 to TRBJ1-1, with no confidently assigned D gene. The clonotype originates from a man in his sixties or seventies with acute or convalescent COVID-19. The CDR3 here reads CASSVGEGGTEAFF. The bases read TGTGCCAGCAGCGTAGGAGAGGGTGGCACTGAAGCTTTCTTT.